This is a list of T cell receptor beta chains from one sample in a study of CD8+ T cells in alopecia areata. Profiled with immunoSEQ multiplex PCR; TCRdb holds only in-frame clones, not every one. The table records roughly 180,000 clones, roughly 60% of them present only once. The source was CD4+ T cells sorted from blood, collected at week 0. Receptors were obtained from a human donor with alopecia areata. Both conserved end residues are part of each CDR3. A D gene is named only where the DNA matches it firmly. For some rows the clone size is stated as once, few or many, or as a class when expanded; others skip it.

TRBV30	.	TRBJ1-6	.	TGTGCCTGGTCGCCGGCCGCTAATTCACCCCTCCACTTT	CAWSPAANSPLHF
TRBV7-2	.	TRBJ1-1	.	TGTGCCAGCAGCTTAGGAGGGGACACTGAAGCTTTCTTT	CASSLGGDTEAFF
TRBV29-1	.	TRBJ2-7	.	TGCAGCGCTTCGGTTATGGGAGAGCAGTACTTC	CSASVMGEQYF
TRBV29-1	.	TRBJ1-1	once	TGCAGCGTTACGACAGGGAACACTGAAGCTTTCTTT	CSVTTGNTEAFF
TRBV2	.	TRBJ2-2	.	TGTGCCAGCAACAGGGATACCGGGGAGCTGTTTTTT	CASNRDTGELFF
TRBV6-1	TRBD1	TRBJ1-6	.	TGTGCCAGCAGTGAAGATGACAGGGGAAAAAGTAATTCACCCCTCCACTTT	CASSEDDRGKSNSPLHF
TRBV2	.	TRBJ1-2	many	TGTGCCAGCACCGTTCCAGGGTCCAGCTATGGCTACACCTTC	CASTVPGSSYGYTF
TRBV5-1	.	TRBJ1-1	.	TGCGCCAGCAGCTTGGCCGACAATTCCGAAGCTTTCTTT	CASSLADNSEAFF
TRBV7-8	.	TRBJ2-5	.	TGTGCCAGCAGCCCTTTCGTTGGTTACCAAGAGACCCAGTACTTC	CASSPFVGYQETQYF
TRBV30	.	TRBJ2-2	.	TGTGCCTGGAGTGCCCAGCTTAACACCGGGGAGCTGTTTTTT	CAWSAQLNTGELFF
TRBV29-1	.	TRBJ2-5	.	TGCAGCGCGAACAGGGAGTCGGCAACGGAGACCCAGTACTTC	CSANRESATETQYF
TRBV30	TRBD1	TRBJ1-2	.	TGTGCCTGGAGTGTAGATCCAGGGGGAATTGGCTACACCTTC	CAWSVDPGGIGYTF
TRBV2	.	TRBJ2-4	few	TGTGCCAGCAGTGAGGGGCCCGCTAAAAACATTCAGTACTTC	CASSEGPAKNIQYF
TRBV2	.	TRBJ1-1	.	TGTGCCAGCAGCGCGAGGGACAAGCTGAACACTGAAGCTTTCTTT	CASSARDKLNTEAFF
TRBV6-5	TRBD2	TRBJ2-7	.	TGTGCCAGCAGTTACACCAGCGGGGATACCTACGAGCAGTACTTC	CASSYTSGDTYEQYF
TRBV30	TRBD1	TRBJ2-2	.	TGTGCCTGGAATTCGGACAGGGTGGCCGGGGAGCTGTTTTTT	CAWNSDRVAGELFF
TRBV25-1	TRBD2	TRBJ2-3	.	TGTGCCAGCAGTGATCCCAAGCGGGGGGGCCGGGATACGCAGTATTTT	CASSDPKRGGRDTQYF
TRBV6-1	TRBD1	TRBJ1-1	.	TGTGCCAGCAGTGATGTACCCGACAGGGCGACTTTCTTT	CASSDVPDRATFF
TRBV29-1	TRBD1	TRBJ1-2	.	TGCAGCGTTTCTTACATGGACAGGGGATCCTATGGCTACACCTTC	CSVSYMDRGSYGYTF
TRBV28	.	TRBJ2-5	few	TGTGCCAGCAGTTTATTTGGCCAGGGCATAAAGACCCAGTACTTC	CASSLFGQGIKTQYF
TRBV9	TRBD2	TRBJ2-3	.	TGTGCCAGCAGCGTAGACGGGGGGAGCACAGATACGCAGTATTTT	CASSVDGGSTDTQYF
TRBV27	.	TRBJ2-6	.	TGTGCCAGCAGTCCTCGGGGTTCTGGGGCCAACGTCCTGACTTTC	CASSPRGSGANVLTF
TRBV29-1	.	TRBJ2-7	.	TGCAGCGCCCGGACGGACACCTACGAGCAGTACTTC	CSARTDTYEQYF
TRBV7-2	.	TRBJ2-1	.	TGTGCCAGCAGCTCCGTCTCCCCTGAGCAGTTCTTC	CASSSVSPEQFF
TRBV5-6	.	TRBJ2-7	.	TGTGCCAGCAGCTTGCGCAGGGCCTACGAGCAGTACTTC	CASSLRRAYEQYF
TRBV7-2	.	TRBJ2-2	.	TGTGCCAGCAGCCCACAAGGTACCGCCGGGGAGCTGTTTTTT	CASSPQGTAGELFF
TRBV7-9	TRBD1	TRBJ2-2	.	TGTGCCAGCAGCTTGCCGAGACAGGGCTCTGGCACCGGGGAGCTGTTTTTT	CASSLPRQGSGTGELFF
TRBV20-1	.	TRBJ2-7	.	TGCAGTGCTAGAGGCACCTACGAGCAGTACTTC	CSARGTYEQYF
TRBV18	.	TRBJ1-1	.	TGTGCCAGCTCACGGGATGACACTGAAGCTTTCTTT	CASSRDDTEAFF
TRBV5-1	TRBD1	TRBJ1-1	few	TGCGCCAGCAGCTTGGCGGGACAGGGGAAAGCTTTCTTT	CASSLAGQGKAFF
TRBV6-5	.	TRBJ1-6	.	TGTGCCAGCGCTACTGGGGCTTTCAATTCACCCCTCCACTTT	CASATGAFNSPLHF
TRBV30	.	TRBJ2-7	.	TGTGCCTGGAGGGTCAGAGGAGGCAGTGGAGTCTACGAGCAGTACTTC	CAWRVRGGSGVYEQYF
TRBV5-1	TRBD1	TRBJ1-2	.	TGCGCCAGCAGCTCGTCACCGGGACAGAAGCACTATGGCTACACCTTC	CASSSSPGQKHYGYTF
TRBV7-9	.	TRBJ2-1	.	TGTGCCAGCAGCAAGGGACTCACCCACCAACACAATGAGCAGTTCTTC	CASSKGLTHQHNEQFF
TRBV27	.	TRBJ1-2	.	TGTGCCAGCAGTCTCTACCCCGGACAGCAATATGGCTACACCTTC	CASSLYPGQQYGYTF
TRBV29-1	.	TRBJ2-2	.	TGCAGCGTTGCCCCTTTGGGGGAAGGAGGGGAGCTGTTTTTT	CSVAPLGEGGELFF
TRBV4-3	TRBD2	TRBJ2-1	few	TGCGCCAGCAGCAAAATGCCGGGACTAGCGGGGGGAGGTGAGCAGTTCTTC	CASSKMPGLAGGGEQFF
TRBV6-6	.	TRBJ1-4	few	TGTGCCAGCAGCCGAGAAAAACTGTTTTTT	CASSREKLFF
TRBV30	.	TRBJ2-3	.	TGTGCCTGGAGTGTACGACGTGGGTTTGGCACAGATACGCAGTATTTT	CAWSVRRGFGTDTQYF
TRBV2	TRBD2	TRBJ2-2	many	TGTGCCAGCACCCTAGCGGGGGCGGACACCGGGGAGCTGTTTTTT	CASTLAGADTGELFF
TRBV28	.	TRBJ1-2	.	TGTGCCAGCAGGTCGGCAGGGGCTCAATATGGCTACACCTTC	CASRSAGAQYGYTF
TRBV4-3	.	TRBJ2-2	.	TGCGCCAGCAGCCAAGGGAATAGCCGCTTCACCGGGGAGCTGTTTTTT	CASSQGNSRFTGELFF
TRBV29-1	.	TRBJ2-3	.	TGCAGCGTTGATCACAGTCAAGGGTACACAGATACGCAGTATTTT	CSVDHSQGYTDTQYF
TRBV29-1	TRBD1	TRBJ2-7	.	TGCAGCGTTGGGTCATCAGTACAGGGGCCCTCCGAGCAGTACTTC	CSVGSSVQGPSEQYF
TRBV11-1	.	TRBJ2-5	.	TGTGCCAGCAGCTTGGTAGGAACAGGGAATTTTGAGACCCAGTACTTC	CASSLVGTGNFETQYF
TRBV5-1	.	TRBJ2-5	.	TGCGCCAGCAGCTTGGGCTCGAGGGAGACCCAGTACTTC	CASSLGSRETQYF
TRBV11-2	TRBD2	TRBJ2-5	.	TGTGCCAGCAGCTTTAGCGGGGGAGGGCAAGAGACCCAGTACTTC	CASSFSGGGQETQYF
TRBV25-1	TRBD1	TRBJ1-2	.	TGTGCCAGCAGTGCCTTCGACAGGGACTATGGCTACACCTTC	CASSAFDRDYGYTF
TRBV7-2	TRBD1	TRBJ1-2	.	TGTGCCAGCAGCTTAGGTGACAGGGATGGCTACACCTTC	CASSLGDRDGYTF
TRBV2	TRBD2	TRBJ2-2	.	TGTGCCAGCAGTGAACTAGCGGGGAACACCGGGGAGCTGTTTTTT	CASSELAGNTGELFF
TRBV30	.	TRBJ1-2	.	TGTGCCTGGCAGCAGGGTAGCTATGGCTACACCTTC	CAWQQGSYGYTF
TRBV27	.	TRBJ2-1	once	TGTGCCAGCAGTTTAATCGTCGGCAGCTACCACAATGAGCAGTTCTTC	CASSLIVGSYHNEQFF
TRBV29-1	TRBD1	TRBJ1-1	.	TGCAGCGTTGGGGACAGGGGGCCCAACACTGAAGCTTTCTTT	CSVGDRGPNTEAFF